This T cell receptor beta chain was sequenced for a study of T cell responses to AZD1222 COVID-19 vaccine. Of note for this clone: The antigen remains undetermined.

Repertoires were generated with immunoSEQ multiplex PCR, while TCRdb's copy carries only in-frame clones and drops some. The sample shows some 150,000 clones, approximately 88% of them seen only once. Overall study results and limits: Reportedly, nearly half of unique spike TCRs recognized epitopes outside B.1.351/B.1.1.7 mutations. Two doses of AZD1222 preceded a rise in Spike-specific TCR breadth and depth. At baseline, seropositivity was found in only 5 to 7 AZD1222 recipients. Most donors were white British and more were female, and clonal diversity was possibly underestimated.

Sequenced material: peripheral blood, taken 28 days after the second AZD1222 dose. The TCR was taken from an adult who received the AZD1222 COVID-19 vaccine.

The CDR3 loop is CASSLDRGGEKLFF. CDR3 coding DNA: TGTGCCAGCAGCCTAGACAGGGGGGGTGAAAAACTGTTTTTT. The V gene is TRBV7-2, the J gene TRBJ1-4, with TRBD1 identical over 9 bases. J was trimmed by 7 bases and V by 5 bases; bases with no gene match: 5. CDR1 is SGHTA, CDR2 FQGNSA, per germline. The CDR3 is made up of 14 amino acids.